This section outlines one TCR beta chain sequence together with its context. Its antigen is unknown. Produced via immunoSEQ multiplex PCR; TCRdb's table is partial and in-frame only. The data hold roughly 310,000 clones, with roughly 87% observed a single time. This sample is part of a study of cytomegalovirus exposure and HLA in healthy donors. About the research overall: It was reported in a later analysis that the 120 or so validation repertoires used the same platform as the roughly 640 first-cohort repertoires. Regarding the study as a whole: Reportedly, cytomegalovirus status was diagnosed with high sensitivity and specificity. Associated with cytomegalovirus, according to the listing, were 150 to 200 TCR beta chains.

The CDR3 totals 14 residues. Germline values: CDR1 KGHSH, CDR2 LQKENI. Trimming removed 6 bases from V and 7 bases from J; junction bases left unmatched: 10. This receptor was taken from a man aged 25-45 years in good health and CMV-seronegative. J is TRBJ1-2 and V is TRBV18, with 8 bases matching TRBD1. Material: PBMCs. CDR3 coding DNA: TGTGCCAGCTCGCCCGCCGGACAGGGAAGTGGCTACACCTTC. This gives the protein CASSPAGQGSGYTF.